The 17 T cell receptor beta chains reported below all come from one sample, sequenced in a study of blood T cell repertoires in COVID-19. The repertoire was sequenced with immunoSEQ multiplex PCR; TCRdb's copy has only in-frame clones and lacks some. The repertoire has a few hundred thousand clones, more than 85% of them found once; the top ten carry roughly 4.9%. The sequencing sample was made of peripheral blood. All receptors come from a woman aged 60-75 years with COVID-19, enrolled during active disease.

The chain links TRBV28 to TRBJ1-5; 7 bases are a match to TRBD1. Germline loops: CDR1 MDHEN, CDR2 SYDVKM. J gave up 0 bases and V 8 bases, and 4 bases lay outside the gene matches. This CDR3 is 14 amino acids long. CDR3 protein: CASAGQFSNQPQHF. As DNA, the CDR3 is TGTGCCAGCGCGGGACAGTTTAGCAATCAGCCCCAGCATTTT.

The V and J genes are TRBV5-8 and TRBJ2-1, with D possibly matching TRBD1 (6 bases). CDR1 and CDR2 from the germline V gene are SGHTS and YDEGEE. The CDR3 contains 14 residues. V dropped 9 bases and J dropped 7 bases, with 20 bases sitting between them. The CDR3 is CATSSWGPRNEQFF. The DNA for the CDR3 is TGTGCCACATCGAGCTGGGGGCCTCGGAATGAGCAGTTCTTC.

The CDR3 DNA is TGTGCCAGCAGTTTCGACAGGGGGTCCTACGAGCAGTACTTC. Protein sequence: CASSFDRGSYEQYF. The chain links TRBV27 to TRBJ2-7, with TRBD1 matching 9 bases. This CDR3 comprises 14 residues. Germline V CDR1 and CDR2: MNHEY, SMNVEV (reference sequence). Trimming at V came to 3 bases and at J to 1 base, leaving 1 base not matched to a gene.

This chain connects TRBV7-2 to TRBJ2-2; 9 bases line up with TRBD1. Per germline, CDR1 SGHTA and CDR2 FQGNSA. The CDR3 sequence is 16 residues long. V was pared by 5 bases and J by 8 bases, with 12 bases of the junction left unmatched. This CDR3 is CASSPVPGQGLGELFF. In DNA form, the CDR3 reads TGTGCCAGCAGCCCCGTCCCGGGACAGGGTCTAGGGGAGCTGTTTTTT.

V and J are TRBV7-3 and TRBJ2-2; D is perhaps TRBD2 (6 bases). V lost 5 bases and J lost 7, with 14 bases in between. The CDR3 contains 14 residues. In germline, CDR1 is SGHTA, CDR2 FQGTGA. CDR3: CASSGGLGGGELFF. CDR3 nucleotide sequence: TGTGCCAGCAGCGGGGGACTGGGCGGCGGGGAGCTGTTTTTT.

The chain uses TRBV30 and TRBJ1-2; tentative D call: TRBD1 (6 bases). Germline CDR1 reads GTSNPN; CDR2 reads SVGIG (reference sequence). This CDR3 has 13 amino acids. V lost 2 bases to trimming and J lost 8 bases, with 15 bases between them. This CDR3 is CAWSSDRNTGYTF. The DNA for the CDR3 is TGTGCCTGGAGTTCCGACAGGAATACGGGCTACACCTTC. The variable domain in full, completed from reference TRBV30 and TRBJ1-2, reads SQTIHQWPATLVQPVGSPLSLECTVEGTSNPNLYWYRQAAGRGLQLLFYSVGIGQISSEVPQNLSASRPQDRQFILSSKKLLLSDSGFYLCAWSSDRNTGYTFGSGTRLTVV.

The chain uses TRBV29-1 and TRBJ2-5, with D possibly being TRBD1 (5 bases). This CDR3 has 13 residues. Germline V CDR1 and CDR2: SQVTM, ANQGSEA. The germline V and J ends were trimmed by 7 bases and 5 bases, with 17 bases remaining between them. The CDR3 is CSASYDSQETQYF. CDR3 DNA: TGCAGCGCCTCCTATGACAGTCAGGAGACCCAGTACTTC.

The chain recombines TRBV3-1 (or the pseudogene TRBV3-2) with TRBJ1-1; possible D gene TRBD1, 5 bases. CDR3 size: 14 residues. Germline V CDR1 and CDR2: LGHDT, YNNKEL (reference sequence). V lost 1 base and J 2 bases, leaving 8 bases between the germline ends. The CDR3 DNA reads TGTGCCAGCAGCCAAGCGGGGGGTAACACTGAAGCTTTCTTT. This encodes CASSQAGGNTEAFF.

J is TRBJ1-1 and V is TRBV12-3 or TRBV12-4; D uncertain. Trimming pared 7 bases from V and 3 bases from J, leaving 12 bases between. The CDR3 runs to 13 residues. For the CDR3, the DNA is TGTGCCAGCAAACGGGGAGGATACACTGAAGCTTTCTTT. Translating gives CASKRGGYTEAFF.

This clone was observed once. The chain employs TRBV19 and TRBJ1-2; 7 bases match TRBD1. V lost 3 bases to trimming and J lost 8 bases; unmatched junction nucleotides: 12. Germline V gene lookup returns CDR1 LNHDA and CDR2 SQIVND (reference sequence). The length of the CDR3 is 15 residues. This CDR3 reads CASSIPTQGVSGYTF. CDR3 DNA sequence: TGTGCCAGTAGTATCCCCACCCAGGGGGTAAGCGGCTACACCTTC.

The DNA for the CDR3 is TGCGCCAGCAGCATCGAGGGGGCCGACACCGGGGAGCTGTTTTTT. Encoded protein: CASSIEGADTGELFF. The chain employs TRBV5-1 and TRBJ2-2; 7 bases fit TRBD1. This CDR3 spans 15 amino acids. V gave up 4 bases and J gave up 3 bases; unmatched junction bases: 6. CDR1 SGHRS and CDR2 YFSETQ come from the germline V gene. The variable domain in full, completed from reference TRBV5-1 and TRBJ2-2, reads KAGVTQTPRYLIKTRGQQVTLSCSPISGHRSVSWYQQTPGQGLQFLFEYFSETQRNKGNFPGRFSGRQFSNSRSEMNVSTLELGDSALYLCASSIEGADTGELFFGEGSRLTVL.

In DNA form, the CDR3 reads TGTGCCAGCCGACAGGGGGCGAGGGACACTGAAGCTTTCTTT. Its protein product is CASRQGARDTEAFF. This rearrangement joins TRBV19 to TRBJ1-1; 10 nucleotides align to TRBD1. The J segment lost 3 bases and the V segment lost 9 bases, leaving 7 bases of the junction unmatched. This CDR3 is 14 amino acids long. Germline V gene sequence: CDR1 LNHDA, CDR2 SQIVND (reference sequence).

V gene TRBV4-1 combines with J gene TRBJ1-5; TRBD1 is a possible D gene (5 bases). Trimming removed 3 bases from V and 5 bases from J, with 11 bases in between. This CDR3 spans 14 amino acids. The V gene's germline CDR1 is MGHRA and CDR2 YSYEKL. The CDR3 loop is CASSQGRGDQPQHF. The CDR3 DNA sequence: TGCGCCAGCAGCCAGGGCCGGGGGGATCAGCCCCAGCATTTT.

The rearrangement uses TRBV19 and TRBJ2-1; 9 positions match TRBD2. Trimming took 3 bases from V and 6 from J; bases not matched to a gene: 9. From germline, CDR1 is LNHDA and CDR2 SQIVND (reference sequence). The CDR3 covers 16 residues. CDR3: CASSIRDSGGGNEQFF. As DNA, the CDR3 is TGTGCCAGTAGTATCAGAGATAGCGGGGGAGGCAATGAGCAGTTCTTC.

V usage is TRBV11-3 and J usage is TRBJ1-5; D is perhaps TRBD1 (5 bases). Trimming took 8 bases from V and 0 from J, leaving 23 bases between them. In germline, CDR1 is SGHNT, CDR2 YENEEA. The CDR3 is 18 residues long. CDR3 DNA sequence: TGTGCCAGCTGGACCGGGACTTGGGGCTGGTATAGCAATCAGCCCCAGCATTTT. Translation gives CASWTGTWGWYSNQPQHF. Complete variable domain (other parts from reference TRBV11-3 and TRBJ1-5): EAGVVQSPRYKIIEKKQPVAFWCNPISGHNTLYWYLQNLGQGPELLIRYENEEAVDDSQLPKDRFSAERLKGVDSTLKIQPAELGDSAVYLCASWTGTWGWYSNQPQHFGDGTRLSIL.

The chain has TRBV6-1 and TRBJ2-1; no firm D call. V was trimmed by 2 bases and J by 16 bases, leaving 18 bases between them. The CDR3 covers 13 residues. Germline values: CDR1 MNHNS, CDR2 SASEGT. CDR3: CASSEYQVASTFF. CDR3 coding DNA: TGTGCCAGCAGTGAATATCAGGTGGCCTCGACATTCTTC.

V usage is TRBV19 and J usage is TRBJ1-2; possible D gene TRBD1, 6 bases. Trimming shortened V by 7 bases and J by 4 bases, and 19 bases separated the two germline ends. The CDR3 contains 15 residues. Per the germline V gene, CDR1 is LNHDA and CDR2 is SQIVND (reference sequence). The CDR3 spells CASKVSQGRLYGYTF. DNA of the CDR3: TGTGCCAGTAAGGTTTCACAGGGAAGACTCTATGGCTACACCTTC.